The 9 T cell receptor beta chains below come from one sample, sequenced in a study of OX40 agonist ivuxolimab in advanced cancers. The protocol was immunoSEQ multiplex PCR, while the TCRdb copy is restricted to in-frame clones and leaves out a portion. Of 65,000 to 90,000 clones in the sample, 80% to 95% were seen once. Sequenced material: CD4+ or CD8+ T cells sorted from blood, taken in a trial of the OX40 agonist ivuxolimab. The receptors originated from an adult with an advanced solid tumor such as melanoma, head and neck, liver or kidney cancer.

V and J are TRBV7-6 and TRBJ2-1; tentatively, D is TRBD2 (5 bases). V lost 5 bases and J lost 10, with 12 bases in between. This CDR3 spans 12 amino acids. Germline CDR1 is SGHVS and CDR2 is FNYEAQ. DNA of the CDR3: TGTGCCAGCAGCCCTAGCCCCCAGGAGCAGTTCTTC. Translation: CASSPSPQEQFF.

The chain links TRBV19 to TRBJ2-7; D is uncertain. The CDR3 runs 13 residues. Looked up from germline, CDR1 is LNHDA and CDR2 is SQIVND (reference sequence). V was pared by 5 bases and J by 2 bases, with 10 bases between. The CDR3 DNA sequence: TGTGCCAGTAGTTTTGGCGGAGCCTACGAGCAGTACTTC. It encodes CASSFGGAYEQYF.

The V call is TRBV6-1, the J call TRBJ1-5; possible D gene TRBD1, 5 bases. The V end lost 3 bases, the J end lost 5 bases, and 14 bases lay between the germline ends. CDR1 MNHNS and CDR2 SASEGT come from the germline V gene. This CDR3 is built from 15 residues. DNA of the CDR3: TGTGCCAGCAGTGATGGCCTTGGGGCTTATCAGCCCCAGCATTTT. Protein: CASSDGLGAYQPQHF.

As DNA, the CDR3 is TGTGCCAGCAGCGTAGTTGTACAGGGGGTAGGCTACACCTTC. It encodes CASSVVVQGVGYTF. The chain carries TRBV9 and TRBJ1-2; 8 nucleotides align to TRBD1. Germline V gene data show CDR1 as SGDLS and CDR2 as YYNGEE. The CDR3 covers 14 residues. V gave up 0 bases and J gave up 8 bases; unmatched junction bases: 6.

This clone was counted a few times. The rearrangement links TRBV10-3 to TRBJ1-1, with D unresolved. Germline V gene data show CDR1 as ENHRY and CDR2 as SYGVKD. CDR3 size: 16 residues. The germline V and J ends were trimmed by 1 base and 0 bases, with 12 bases remaining between them. CDR3: CAISEYEAGMNTEAFF. The CDR3 DNA follows: TGTGCCATCAGTGAGTATGAGGCAGGCATGAACACTGAAGCTTTCTTT.

V and J are TRBV7-8 and TRBJ1-6; 7 nucleotides align to TRBD1. Germline values: CDR1 SGHVS, CDR2 FQNEAQ. J lost 4 bases, V lost 1 base, and 7 bases had no gene match. CDR3 size: 17 residues. For the CDR3, the DNA is TGTGCCAGCAGCTTAGACCCCTCGACAGGGTATAATTCACCCCTCCACTTT. As protein: CASSLDPSTGYNSPLHF.

This sequence joins TRBV5-6 and TRBJ2-5; D not resolved. The CDR3 is 13 residues long. Trimming left V 0 bases short and J 5 bases short, with 8 bases between. Germline V gene data show CDR1 as SGHDT and CDR2 as YYEEEE. The DNA for the CDR3 is TGTGCCAGCAGCTTGGGGGTGGAGGAGACCCAGTACTTC. This codes for CASSLGVEETQYF.

The V gene is TRBV9, the J gene TRBJ1-2, with TRBD1 matching 8 bases. The CDR3 is made up of 17 amino acids. CDR1 and CDR2 from the germline V gene are SGDLS and YYNGEE. Germline trimming cut 1 base from V and 1 base from J; bases unmatched to any gene: 9. DNA of the CDR3: TGTGCCAGCAGCGTACGGTCAGGGGGCGAACTTAACTATGGCTACACCTTC. Its protein is CASSVRSGGELNYGYTF.

CDR3 in amino acids: CASSYGGITEAFF. The CDR3 bases are TGTGCCAGCAGTTACGGGGGGATCACTGAAGCTTTCTTT. This chain uses TRBV6-6 with TRBJ1-1; TRBD1 might be the D (5 bases). Germline CDR1 reads MNHNY; CDR2 reads SVGAGI (reference sequence). Trimming stripped 2 bases from V and 4 bases from J, with 8 bases between. The CDR3 is 13 residues long.